This T cell receptor beta chain was identified during a study of cytomegalovirus exposure and HLA in healthy donors. Study overall: The roughly 120 validation repertoires used the same platform as the 550 to 850 first-cohort repertoires (as reported by a later analysis). Study-level results: In vitro data verified a few CMV-associated chains as specific for CMV antigens.

Details on this clone: Its matching antigen is unknown.

Using immunoSEQ multiplex PCR, the repertoire was profiled, and TCRdb retains in-frame clones only, with some absent. In the table there are approximately 90,000 clones, about 94% of which are singletons. Germline CDR1 reads SGHRS; CDR2 reads YFSETQ. V trimming: 0 bases; J trimming: 0 bases; junction bases outside the gene matches: 5. This CDR3 region has 18 residues. This clonotype originated in a woman aged 25-40 years in good health and CMV-seropositive. This chain uses TRBV5-1 with TRBJ2-1, with 11 bases aligning to TRBD2. Material: PBMCs. Here the CDR3 reads CASSLVTSGVSSYNEQFF. The CDR3 coding sequence is TGCGCCAGCAGCTTGGTGACTAGCGGGGTCAGCTCCTACAATGAGCAGTTCTTC.